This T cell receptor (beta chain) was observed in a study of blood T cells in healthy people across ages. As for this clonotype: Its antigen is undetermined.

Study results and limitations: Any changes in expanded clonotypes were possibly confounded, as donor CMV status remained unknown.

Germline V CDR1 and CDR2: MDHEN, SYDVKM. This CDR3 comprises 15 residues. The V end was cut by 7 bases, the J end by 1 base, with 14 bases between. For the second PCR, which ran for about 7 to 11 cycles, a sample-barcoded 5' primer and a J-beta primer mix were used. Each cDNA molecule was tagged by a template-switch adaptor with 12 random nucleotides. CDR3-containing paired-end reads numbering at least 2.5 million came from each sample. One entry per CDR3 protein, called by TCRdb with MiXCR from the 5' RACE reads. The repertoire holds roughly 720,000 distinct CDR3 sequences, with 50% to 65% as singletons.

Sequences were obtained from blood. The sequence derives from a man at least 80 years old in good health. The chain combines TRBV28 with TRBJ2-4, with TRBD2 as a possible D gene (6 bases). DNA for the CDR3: TGTGCCAGCACTTCCCCGGCGGGGGCCAAAAACATTCAGTACTTC. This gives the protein CASTSPAGAKNIQYF.